This entry lists 22 T cell receptor beta chains sequenced from one sample in a study of a mutant IDH1 vaccine in newly diagnosed glioma. Sequencing was performed with immunoSEQ multiplex PCR; in TCRdb, only in-frame clones are kept and a portion is missing. Counted here are about 40,000 clones, approximately 91% occurring once; the ten biggest clones make up about 2.6%. No cognate antigen is known for these TCRs. The sample's time point: week 5, during vaccination. Every single dose of the vaccine, 300 ug of mutant IDH1 20-mer peptide, came with topical imiquimod. The sequences come from PBMCs, collected from a glioma patient whose treatment included an IDH1 peptide vaccine. The source is a man between 50 and 59 years old with glioma.

V gene TRBV7-2 combines with J gene TRBJ2-3; TRBD2 is a possible D gene (5 bases). CDR3 length: 14 amino acids. V shed 8 bases and J shed 9 bases, with 21 bases lying between them. Germline CDR1 is SGHTA and CDR2 is FQGNSA. The CDR3 loop reads CASHQPSNYGTQYF. CDR3 DNA sequence: TGTGCCAGCCACCAGCCTAGCAACTATGGGACGCAGTATTTT.

The J gene is TRBJ2-2, the V gene TRBV6-5; D is possibly TRBD1 (5 bases). CDR1 is MNHEY and CDR2 is SVGAGI in the germline V gene. V was clipped by 3 bases and J by 5 bases, with 13 bases between them. The CDR3 consists of 15 residues. The CDR3 DNA reads TGTGCCAGCAGTTATTTCACAGGCTCAACCGGGGAGCTGTTTTTT. This sequence encodes CASSYFTGSTGELFF.

This chain links TRBV7-2 with TRBJ2-4; D is perhaps TRBD1 (6 bases). V dropped 5 bases and J dropped 2 bases, with 19 bases sitting between them. Germline lookup yields CDR1 SGHTA and CDR2 FQGNSA. This CDR3 region has 17 residues. The CDR3 is CASSAGGGLSSKNIQYF. In DNA form, the CDR3 reads TGTGCCAGCAGCGCAGGTGGGGGCCTTTCCTCCAAAAACATTCAGTACTTC.

V usage is TRBV14 and J usage is TRBJ2-1; D possibly corresponds to TRBD2 (6 bases). There are 19 residues in the CDR3. Germline V gene lookup returns CDR1 SGHDN and CDR2 FVKESK. Trimming removed 1 base from V and 0 bases from J, with 19 bases in between. CDR3: CASSQVGFGGVSSYNEQFF. CDR3 DNA: TGTGCCAGCAGCCAAGTGGGCTTTGGCGGGGTGAGCTCCTACAATGAGCAGTTCTTC.

The chain recombines TRBV5-1 with TRBJ1-3; no firm D call. With 0 bases removed from V and 5 bases from J, the gap between germline ends came to 9 bases. Germline V gives CDR1 SGHRS, CDR2 YFSETQ. The length of the CDR3 is 14 residues. The CDR3 loop is CASSLDWGRNTIYF. Written as DNA, the CDR3 is TGCGCCAGCAGCTTGGACTGGGGTCGAAACACCATATATTTT.

This chain connects TRBV15 to TRBJ1-1, with D uncertain. The CDR3 spans 14 residues. Germline V gives CDR1 LNHNV, CDR2 YYDKDF (reference sequence). Trimming pared 1 base from V and 2 bases from J, leaving 8 bases between. This chain's CDR3 is CATSRVASNTEAFF. The CDR3 DNA reads TGTGCCACCAGCAGAGTGGCGAGCAACACTGAAGCTTTCTTT.

This chain joins TRBV29-1 and TRBJ2-1, with D unclear. Trimming took 3 bases from V and 5 from J, leaving 14 bases between them. Germline V gene data show CDR1 as SQVTM and CDR2 as ANQGSEA. The CDR3 totals 14 residues. As DNA, the CDR3 is TGCAGCGTTGATGCTCCATACCAAAACAATGAGCAGTTCTTC. Translation: CSVDAPYQNNEQFF.

The chain combines TRBV5-1 with TRBJ1-5; 9 bases agree with TRBD1. This CDR3 has 15 amino acids. Germline V lookup: CDR1 SGHRS, CDR2 YFSETQ. The V gene end was trimmed by 4 bases and the J gene end by 5 bases; junction bases not matched to a gene: 7. The CDR3 coding sequence is TGCGCCAGCAGCCCGGGACAGGGAGTAGATCAGCCCCAGCATTTT. Its protein product is CASSPGQGVDQPQHF.

This clone was observed once. The chain is built from TRBV2 and TRBJ2-7; D is ambiguous. The CDR3 consists of 14 residues. Germline CDR1 is SNHLY and CDR2 is FYNNEI. Trimming cost V 1 base and J 1 base, with 8 bases left between them. CDR3 sequence (DNA): TGTGCCAGCAGTGAAGTTGGACGATCCTACGAGCAGTACTTC. Amino acid sequence: CASSEVGRSYEQYF.

The rearrangement joins TRBV25-1 to TRBJ2-2; D unclear. There are 12 residues in the CDR3. Germline V lookup: CDR1 MGHDK, CDR2 SYGVNS. The V end was cut by 5 bases, the J end by 6 bases, with 7 bases between. In DNA form, the CDR3 reads TGTGCCAGCAGTATCGGTGCCGGGGAGCTGTTTTTT. As protein: CASSIGAGELFF.

This chain connects TRBV11-2 to TRBJ2-7; 8 positions match TRBD1. J was trimmed by 1 base and V by 6 bases; bases with no gene match: 5. Germline values: CDR1 SGHAT, CDR2 FQNNGV. The CDR3 spans 14 residues. The CDR3 nucleotides are TGTGCCAGCAGTCCCGGGACAGGATCCTACGAGCAGTACTTC. Amino acids: CASSPGTGSYEQYF.

This sequence joins TRBV5-1 and TRBJ2-2, with 8 bases that match TRBD2. Trimming took 3 bases from V and 3 from J; bases not matched to a gene: 4. The CDR3 loop spans 15 amino acids. CDR1 SGHRS and CDR2 YFSETQ come from the germline V gene. CDR3 sequence (DNA): TGCGCCAGCAGCTCGGGGGGGCAATACACCGGGGAGCTGTTTTTT. It translates to CASSSGGQYTGELFF.

The chain couples TRBV5-6 to TRBJ1-6; maybe TRBD1 (5 bases). The CDR3 has 15 residues. Trimming took 1 base from V and 7 from J, leaving 12 bases between them. The V gene's germline CDR1 is SGHDT and CDR2 YYEEEE. CDR3 bases: TGTGCCAGCAGCTTGAGTGGGGGGGGGAATTCACCCCTCCACTTT. Translated: CASSLSGGGNSPLHF. The variable domain in full, with the rest retrieved from reference TRBV5-6 and TRBJ1-6, is DAGVTQSPTHLIKTRGQQVTLRCSPKSGHDTVSWYQQALGQGPQFIFQYYEEEERQRGNFPDRFSGHQFPNYSSELNVNALLLGDSALYLCASSLSGGGNSPLHFGNGTRLTVT.

Only one count was recorded for this clone. The chain carries TRBV7-6 and TRBJ2-4, with 9 bases identical to TRBD1. This CDR3 contains 15 residues. Looked up from germline, CDR1 is SGHVS and CDR2 is FNYEAQ. V shed 5 bases, J shed 6 bases, and the junction held 8 bases outside the gene matches. The DNA of the CDR3 is TGTGCCAGCAGCCCGCGTCCGGGACAGGGAAACATTCAGTACTTC. This sequence encodes CASSPRPGQGNIQYF. The whole variable domain, filled in from reference TRBV7-6 and TRBJ2-4, reads GAGVSQSPRYKVTKRGQDVALRCDPISGHVSLYWYRQALGQGPEFLTYFNYEAQQDKSGLPNDRFSAERPEGSISTLTIQRTEQRDSAMYRCASSPRPGQGNIQYFGAGTRLSVL.

The CDR3 DNA sequence: TGTGCCAGCAGTTACTCGAATGGGCAGGGGTACGAGCAGTACTTC. Encoded protein: CASSYSNGQGYEQYF. This rearrangement joins TRBV6-6 to TRBJ2-7; D might be TRBD1 (6 bases). The CDR3 is 15 amino acids. Germline-derived CDR1 and CDR2 are MNHNY and SVGAGI (reference sequence). The V end lost 0 bases, the J end lost 4 bases, and 13 bases lay between the germline ends.

The chain couples TRBV11-2 to TRBJ2-3; the match to TRBD2 covers 14 bases. The V segment lost 4 bases and the J segment 5 bases; nucleotides outside the gene matches: 5. This CDR3 spans 16 amino acids. In germline, CDR1 is SGHAT, CDR2 FQNNGV. CDR3 protein: CASSYRLAGGLDTQYF. In nucleotides, the CDR3 is TGTGCCAGCAGCTACCGACTAGCGGGGGGGCTAGATACGCAGTATTTT.

This chain uses TRBV30 with TRBJ1-1; tentatively, D is TRBD1 (6 bases). V lost 1 base to trimming and J lost 10 bases, with 10 bases between them. Germline V gene lookup returns CDR1 GTSNPN and CDR2 SVGIG (reference sequence). The CDR3 totals 11 residues. Written as DNA, the CDR3 is TGTGCCTGGAGTGGGGACAAGCGAGCTTTCTTT. Encoded protein: CAWSGDKRAFF.

V and J are TRBV5-1 and TRBJ2-5, with TRBD1 identical over 8 bases. J lost 5 bases, V lost 0 bases, and 15 bases had no gene match. This CDR3 has 18 amino acids. Germline CDR1 reads SGHRS; CDR2 reads YFSETQ. The CDR3 sequence: CASSLAGPGQGGVETQYF. DNA of the CDR3: TGCGCCAGCAGCTTGGCCGGTCCCGGACAGGGAGGAGTGGAGACCCAGTACTTC.

This chain connects TRBV5-4 to TRBJ2-5; possibly TRBD2 for D (5 bases). V shed 2 bases and J shed 9 bases, with 14 bases lying between them. CDR1 is SGHNT and CDR2 is YYREEE in the germline V gene (reference sequence). CDR3 length: 13 amino acids. CDR3 sequence: CASSFGTAGAQYF. CDR3 bases: TGTGCCAGCAGCTTTGGTACGGCCGGGGCCCAGTACTTC.

This chain links TRBV19 with TRBJ1-5, with D possibly matching TRBD1 (5 bases). The germline gives CDR1 LNHDA, CDR2 SQIVND (reference sequence). V gave up 5 bases and J gave up 1 base, with 15 bases separating them. This CDR3 contains 16 residues. In nucleotides, the CDR3 is TGTGCCAGTAGTCCAAGACTCCGGGACAGCAATCAGCCCCAGCATTTT. It yields the protein CASSPRLRDSNQPQHF.

The CDR3 reads CASTFEEAGGVNEQFF. DNA for the CDR3: TGTGCCAGCACTTTCGAGGAAGCGGGAGGGGTCAATGAGCAGTTCTTC. The gene calls are TRBV2 and TRBJ2-1, with 10 bases aligning to TRBD2. Germline V gene data show CDR1 as SNHLY and CDR2 as FYNNEI. V dropped 7 bases and J dropped 6; count of bases not matched to a gene: 12. The CDR3 extends over 16 amino acids.

The chain is built from TRBV27 and TRBJ2-1, with a possible D match to TRBD1 (5 bases). The V end lost 7 bases, the J end lost 5 bases, and 21 bases lay between the germline ends. The CDR3 is 16 residues long. Germline lookup yields CDR1 MNHEY and CDR2 SMNVEV (reference sequence). DNA for the CDR3: TGTGCCAGCAATGGAAGGGCAGGCCAAGGGGACAATGAGCAGTTCTTC. Protein: CASNGRAGQGDNEQFF.